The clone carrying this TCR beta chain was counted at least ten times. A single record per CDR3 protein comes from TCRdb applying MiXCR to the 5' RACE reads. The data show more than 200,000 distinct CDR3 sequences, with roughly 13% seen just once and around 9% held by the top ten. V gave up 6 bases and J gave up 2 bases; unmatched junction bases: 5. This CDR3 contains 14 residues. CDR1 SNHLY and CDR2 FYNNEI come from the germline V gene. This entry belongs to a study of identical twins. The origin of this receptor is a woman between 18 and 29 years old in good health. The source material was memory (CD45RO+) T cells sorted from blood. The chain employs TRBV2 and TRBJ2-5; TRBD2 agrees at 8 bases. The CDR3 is CASSATSEQETQYF. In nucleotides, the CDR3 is TGTGCCAGCAGCGCGACTAGCGAGCAAGAGACCCAGTACTTC.